The source of this T cell receptor (beta chain) is a study of memory CD4+ T cells and cytomegalovirus serostatus. Regarding the study as a whole: CD4+ memory repertoires contained about 40% of the 164 reported CMV TCRbeta sequences.

Sequencing was performed with immunoSEQ multiplex PCR; in TCRdb, only in-frame clones are kept and a portion is missing. The profile shows 30,000 to 40,000 clones, around 76% of them singletons. This clone was observed once. The antigen is unknown. The sort gate was single viable CD3+CD4+CD8-CD45RO+ cells for memory CD4+ T cells. V was clipped by 3 bases and J by 3 bases; unmatched bases: 5. From germline, CDR1 is SGHNT and CDR2 YYREEE (reference sequence). This CDR3 comprises 16 residues. The sequence derives from an adult in good health and CMV-seronegative. Some clones in this sample may be carry-over from other donors' samples. V and J are TRBV5-4 and TRBJ1-3; TRBD1 matches 11 bases. Sequencing used memory CD4+ T cells from blood. The CDR3 sequence is CASSSRTGGHGNTIYF. DNA for the CDR3: TGTGCCAGCAGCTCCCGGACAGGGGGCCATGGAAACACCATATATTTT.